This record covers a single TCR beta chain. No antigen is known for it. Germline and junction disagree at one end, which may indicate a read error. Library creation used multiplex PCR. The data were produced on an Illumina HiSeq 2500. TCRbeta libraries were constructed through three rounds of nested PCR with primers (Table S4) according to protocols modified from ARM-PCR. Before sequencing, PCR products in the 200-500 bp range were cut out of the gel and cleaned up using the QIAquick gel extraction kit. Concerning the study's data processing: Trimmomatic was used to clean the reads, FLASH was used to merge the reads into complete CDR3 sequences, and MiTCR was used to assign the reads to V(D)J germline segments. VDJtools was used to compute clonal diversity as the inverse Simpson's index. In-frame sequences without a premature stop codon were defined as productive reads. Clones were called with MiXCR by TCRdb after fastp trimmed the public reads at Q25, and only in-frame beta chains were retained. CDR3 protein duplicates are merged, each entry listing the most common genes and DNA. TCRdb, not the original authors, processed these V and J calls. In all, the sample holds about 110,000 distinct CDR3 sequences, and about 63% of those were seen once. The biggest ten clones account for under 20% of the sample.

This specimen comes from a study of tumor and adjacent non-tumor tissue in lung cancer (dated by TCRdb to 2017 to 2018). About the study as a whole: By cancer type, the cohort comprised 11 to 12 adenocarcinoma patients, 2 squamous cell carcinoma patients and 1 small cell lung cancer patient. In total, sequencing yielded 125,075,908 productive TCRbeta reads, which works out to an average of about 4.2 million reads per sample. For each patient, one tumor sample and one normal lung sample were taken, giving a few dozen paired specimens that underwent TCRbeta CDR3 sequencing. Among the 15 or so patients, ages ranged from roughly 31 to 76 years, some 10 were men and 5 were women, and disease was TNM stage I to III. Bulk TCRbeta repertoires were compared between lung tumor tissue and matched distant non-tumor lung tissue obtained from approximately 16 lung cancer patients. Summary of the overall study and its limitations: Younger patients had significantly higher TCR diversity, and higher tumor TCR diversity was associated with shorter overall and disease-free survival. Tumor tissue showed significantly higher TCR diversity (inverse Simpson) than normal lung tissue, at roughly 430 vs 170 (P = 0.0075, Mann-Whitney U test). The top 100 clones accounted for a significantly larger cumulative portion of the repertoire in normal lung than in tumor tissue. Because peripheral blood was not sequenced, the blood TCRbeta repertoires of the lung cancer patients in the study went unexamined. With only approximately 15 patients in the cohort, the authors noted that larger samples and more detailed clinical data are needed. The methods do not name the sequencing platform or mention unique molecular identifiers.

RNA was isolated from bulk, unsorted tissue, and RNA quality was assessed with a NanoDrop ND-1000 and an Agilent 2100. The normal lung samples consisted of distant non-tumor tissue collected more than 3 cm from the tumor edge. Donors were newly diagnosed lung cancer patients admitted for thoracic surgery in China between August and November 2014, without prior chemotherapy. Patients with previous radiotherapy or chemotherapy, or with another concurrent cancer, were excluded from the study. Surgical tissue pieces of roughly 1-2 cm3 were preserved in RNAlater solution and stored at -80 °C until use. The source of this sequence is a man between 60 and 70 years old with non-small cell lung cancer. Source material: distant non-tumor lung tissue.

CDR3 loop: CVSHTGLASLYEQYF. The DNA sequence is as follows: TGTGTCAGCCATACCGGGTTAGCCTCACTCTACGAGCAGTACTTC. Recombination linked TRBV6-6 to TRBJ2-7; no confident D gene assignment can be made. The CDR3 holds 15 amino acids from the cysteine to the phenylalanine. Only the CDR3 part of the read is kept: 45 bases, read in frame from the first base. The germline V gene (reference sequence) provides CDR1 MNHNY and CDR2 SVGAGI.